This TCR beta chain came from a study of cytomegalovirus exposure and HLA in healthy donors. Study results and caveats: Later work showed greater clonal expansion in HLA-associated TCR beta chains than in equally common others.

Trimming removed 4 bases at V and 0 bases at J, with 13 bases between. Germline-derived CDR1 and CDR2 are MGHRA and YSYEKL. The CDR3 spans 16 residues. As to this clone: Its target is unknown.

It was with 60 Vbeta and 13 Jbeta primers that the PCR ran. The repertoire was sequenced with immunoSEQ multiplex PCR; TCRdb's copy has only in-frame clones and lacks some. Of approximately 90,000 clones in the sample, more than 60% were seen once. Material: PBMCs. This TCR was recovered from a boy aged 5-17 years in good health and CMV-seronegative. The V gene is TRBV4-1, the J gene TRBJ1-3; D ambiguous. Here the CDR3 reads CASSPEGISSGNTIYF. The DNA for the CDR3 is TGCGCCAGCAGCCCTGAGGGCATCAGCTCTGGAAACACCATATATTTT.